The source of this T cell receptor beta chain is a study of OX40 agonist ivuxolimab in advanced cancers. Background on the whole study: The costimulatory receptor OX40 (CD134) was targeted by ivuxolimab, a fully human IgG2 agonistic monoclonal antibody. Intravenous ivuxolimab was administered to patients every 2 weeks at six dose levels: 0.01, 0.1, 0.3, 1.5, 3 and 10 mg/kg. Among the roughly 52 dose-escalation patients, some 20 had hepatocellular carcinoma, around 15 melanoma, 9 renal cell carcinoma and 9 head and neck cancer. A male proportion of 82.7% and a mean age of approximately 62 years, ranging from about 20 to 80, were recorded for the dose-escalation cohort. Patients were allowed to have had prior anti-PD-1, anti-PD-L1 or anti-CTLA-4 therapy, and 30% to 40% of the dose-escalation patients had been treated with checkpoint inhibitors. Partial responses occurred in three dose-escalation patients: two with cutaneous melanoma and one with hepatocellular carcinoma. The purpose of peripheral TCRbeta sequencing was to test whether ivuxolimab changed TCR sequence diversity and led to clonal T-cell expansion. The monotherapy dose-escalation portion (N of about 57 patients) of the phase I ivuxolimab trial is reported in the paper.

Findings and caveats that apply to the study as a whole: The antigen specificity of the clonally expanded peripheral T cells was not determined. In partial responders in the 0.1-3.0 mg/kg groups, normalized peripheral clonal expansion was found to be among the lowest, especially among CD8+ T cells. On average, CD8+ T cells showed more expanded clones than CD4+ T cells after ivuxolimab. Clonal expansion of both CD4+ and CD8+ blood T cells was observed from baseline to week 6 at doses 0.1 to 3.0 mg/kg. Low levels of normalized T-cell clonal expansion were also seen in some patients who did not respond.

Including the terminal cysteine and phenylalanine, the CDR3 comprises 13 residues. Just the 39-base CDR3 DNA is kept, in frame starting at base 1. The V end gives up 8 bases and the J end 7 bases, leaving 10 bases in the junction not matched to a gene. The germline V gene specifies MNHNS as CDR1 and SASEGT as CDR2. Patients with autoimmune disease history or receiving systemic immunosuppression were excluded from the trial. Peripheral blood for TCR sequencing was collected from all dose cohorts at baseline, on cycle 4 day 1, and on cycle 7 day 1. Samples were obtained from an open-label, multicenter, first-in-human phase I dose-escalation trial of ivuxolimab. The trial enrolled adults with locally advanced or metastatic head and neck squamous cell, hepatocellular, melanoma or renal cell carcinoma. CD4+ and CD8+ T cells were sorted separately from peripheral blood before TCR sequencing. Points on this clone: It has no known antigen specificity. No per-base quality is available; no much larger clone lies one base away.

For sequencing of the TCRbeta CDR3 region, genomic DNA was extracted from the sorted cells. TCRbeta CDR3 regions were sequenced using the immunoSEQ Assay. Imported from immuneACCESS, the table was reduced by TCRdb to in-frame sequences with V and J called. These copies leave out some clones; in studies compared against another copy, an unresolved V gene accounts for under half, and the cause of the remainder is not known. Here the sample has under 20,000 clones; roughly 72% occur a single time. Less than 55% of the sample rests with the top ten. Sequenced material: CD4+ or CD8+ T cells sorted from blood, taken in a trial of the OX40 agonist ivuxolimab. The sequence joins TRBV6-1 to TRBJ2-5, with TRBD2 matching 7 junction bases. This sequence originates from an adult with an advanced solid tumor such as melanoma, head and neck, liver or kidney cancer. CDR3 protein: CASGAGAEGTQYF. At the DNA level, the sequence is TGTGCCAGCGGGGCGGGAGCCGAGGGGACCCAGTACTTC.